A selection of T cell receptor beta chains follows, all from one sample in a study of Graves' ophthalmopathy and Graves' hyperthyroidism. TCRdb redid the calling of the multiplex PCR reads with MiXCR, one entry per CDR3 protein. The repertoire consists of 500,000 to 700,000 distinct CDR3 sequences, with under 45% occurring once and the leading ten covering roughly 4%. The sequenced sample consisted of peripheral blood or thyroid tissue (not recorded which). The receptors stem from an adult man with Graves' hyperthyroidism. Both conserved end residues are part of each CDR3. D genes are given only for firm matches. Some rows mark clone size as missing; the rest say once, few, many or name a class of expanded clone.

>NA|NA|TRBV27|TRBJ2-7
TGTGCCAGCAGTGTAGGGAGAGTTTACGAGCAGTACTTC
CASSVGRVYEQYF
>many|NA|TRBV5-8|TRBJ1-2
TGTGCCAGCAGCTTGGGGACAGAAAGGCGGTCTGGCTACACCTTC
CASSLGTERRSGYTF
>many|NA|TRBV24-1|TRBJ1-5
TGTGCCACCAGTGATCGGACGATCGTGCAGCCCCAGCATTTT
CATSDRTIVQPQHF
>NA|TRBD1|TRBV30|TRBJ1-1
TGTGCCCGGAACCGACAGGGAGTGGGTTTCGCTGAAGCTTTCTTT
CARNRQGVGFAEAFF
>NA|NA|TRBV19|TRBJ1-2
TGTGCCAGTAGTATCGGTGACGGCAACTATGGCTACACCTTC
CASSIGDGNYGYTF
>many|NA|TRBV7-8|TRBJ2-5
TGTGCAAGTGGGCTAGCTGAGACCCAGTACTTC
CASGLAETQYF
>many|NA|TRBV12-5|TRBJ2-5
TGTGCTAGTGGTGGTGCGGTCTCGAGGGAGACCCAGTACTTC
CASGGAVSRETQYF
>NA|TRBD1|TRBV7-9|TRBJ1-1
TGTGCCAGCAGCTTAGGCGGACAGGGACGGGGCACTGAAGCTTTCTTT
CASSLGGQGRGTEAFF
>many|NA|TRBV19|TRBJ1-2
TGTGCCAGTAGTATGGCAGTAAACTATGGCTACACCTTC
CASSMAVNYGYTF
>once|TRBD1|TRBV29-1|TRBJ1-2
TGTGCCTGGAGTGCACAGGGGCCAAAAATCGGCTACACCTTC
CAWSAQGPKIGYTF
>NA|TRBD2|TRBV7-2|TRBJ2-1
TGTGCCAGCAGCAAACAGGGACTAGCGGGTGTTAATGAGCAGTTCTTC
CASSKQGLAGVNEQFF
>NA|TRBD1|TRBV7-2|TRBJ1-3
TGTGCCAGCACCCCATCAGGGGGGGGAAACACCATATATTTT
CASTPSGGGNTIYF
>many|TRBD1|TRBV5-8|TRBJ2-6
TGTGCCAGCAGCTTGCAGGGGGCGAAAGGGGCCAACGTCCTGACTTTC
CASSLQGAKGANVLTF
>many|NA|TRBV2|TRBJ1-1
TGTGCCAGCAGTGAAGACCGGAGGGACACTGAAGCTTTCTTT
CASSEDRRDTEAFF
>many|TRBD1|TRBV11-3|TRBJ1-2
TGTGCCAGCAGCCCAGGGGGCAGCGGCGGCTATGGCTACACCTTC
CASSPGGSGGYGYTF
>few|NA|TRBV7-9|TRBJ1-2
TGTGCCAGCAGGCCCTCAGGGGAGACTTCTAACTATGGCTACACCTTC
CASRPSGETSNYGYTF
>many|NA|TRBV7-9|TRBJ2-5
TGTGCCGATTCAGGGGGGAACGGAGAGACCCAGTACTTC
CADSGGNGETQYF
>few|TRBD1|TRBV11-2|TRBJ2-1
TGTGCCAGCAGCCTCGACAGGGGCGGGATCGATGAGCAGTTCTTC
CASSLDRGGIDEQFF
>many|NA|TRBV10-3|TRBJ1-1
TGTGCCATCAGTGAGTCGACGGAGAGGACTGAAGCTTTCTTT
CAISESTERTEAFF
>NA|NA|TRBV27|TRBJ1-6
TGTGCCAGCAGTTTTGGAGGGGAGTCACCCCTCCACTTT
CASSFGGESPLHF
>NA|NA|TRBV6-5|TRBJ1-4
TGTGCCAGCAGTGAAGATCCCCATGAAAAACTGTTTTTT
CASSEDPHEKLFF
>many|NA|TRBV10-1|TRBJ2-7
TGCGCCAGCAGTAAGGACGGCGTTTACGAGCAGTACTTC
CASSKDGVYEQYF
>many|NA|TRBV6-1|TRBJ1-1
TGTGCCAGCACTCTACGACCGGACAGGAACACTGAAGCTTTCTTT
CASTLRPDRNTEAFF
>NA|NA|TRBV2|TRBJ2-2
TGTGCCAGCAGTTACTTGGGGGAACTCCCCACCGGGGAGCTGTTTTTT
CASSYLGELPTGELFF
>many|NA|TRBV20-1|TRBJ1-2
TGCAGTGCTCGGAGGGTGGGCTACACCTTC
CSARRVGYTF
>NA|NA|TRBV6-1|TRBJ1-6
TGTGCCATCAGTGAGGACAGAAACCAGTTCATCTATAATTCACCCCTCCACTTT
CAISEDRNQFIYNSPLHF
>NA|NA|TRBV29-1|TRBJ2-5
TGCAGCTTAGTTACCCCAGGAGATCAAGAGACCCAGTACTTC
CSLVTPGDQETQYF
>many|NA|TRBV29-1|TRBJ2-7
TGCAGCGTTCCCAGGGGCGCACTGGGAGAGCAGTACTTC
CSVPRGALGEQYF
>NA|TRBD1|TRBV19|TRBJ1-1
TGTGCCAGTAGTACCGACAGGGGGGTGAACACTGAAGCTTTCTTT
CASSTDRGVNTEAFF
>many|NA|TRBV10-3|TRBJ2-7
TGTGCCATCAGTGACCGTGTGCAAAACTCCTACGAGCAGTACTTC
CAISDRVQNSYEQYF
>NA|NA|TRBV29-1|TRBJ1-2
TGCAGCGTTCTACGGACAATGACAGGCACTAACTATGGCTACACCTTC
CSVLRTMTGTNYGYTF
>NA|TRBD1|TRBV29-1|TRBJ1-1
TGCAGCGTTGAAGGGTCGGCAGGGGGCTTTGAAGCTTTCTTT
CSVEGSAGGFEAFF
>NA|NA|TRBV2|TRBJ2-3
TGTGCCAGCAGTGGGTTCGTAAATACGCAGTATTTT
CASSGFVNTQYF
>few|TRBD1|TRBV20-1|TRBJ1-1
TGCAGTGCTAGAGATTCGGCAGGGGGCACTGAAGCTTTCTTT
CSARDSAGGTEAFF
>NA|NA|TRBV7-9|TRBJ2-7
TGTGCCAGCAGAGGGGTGAATGAGCAGTACTTC
CASRGVNEQYF
>NA|NA|TRBV7-9|TRBJ2-2
TGTGCCAGCAGCCCCACCGGGGCGGCGTACACCGGGGAGCTGTTTTTT
CASSPTGAAYTGELFF
>NA|NA|TRBV7-9|TRBJ2-5
TGTGCCAGCAGCTTAGCGTTATCATCGGGCGGGGGCATCGAACAAGAGACCCAGTACTTC
CASSLALSSGGGIEQETQYF
>once|NA|TRBV7-3|TRBJ2-2
TGTGCCAGCAGCCAAGATATCCCGAACACCGGGGAGCTGTTTTTT
CASSQDIPNTGELFF
>few|NA|TRBV28|TRBJ2-7
TGTGCCAGCAGTTTAAACAACAACTACGAGCAGTACTTC
CASSLNNNYEQYF